This T cell receptor (beta chain) was sequenced during a study of monozygotic twins with inflammatory bowel disease. Study results and caveats: IBD-affected twins scored below their healthy co-twins in TCRbeta diversity (inverse Simpson).

With respect to this clonotype: The antigen is undetermined.

Blood (approximately 2.7 ml) was collected from every donor individually. This CDR3 has 16 amino acids. CDR1 is DFQATT, CDR2 SNEGSKA, per germline (reference sequence). The template-switching step introduced UMIs that carried a 6-nucleotide sample barcode. From the 5' RACE reads, TCRdb lists one entry per CDR3 protein and no DNA. The listing contains about 130,000 distinct CDR3 sequences. The chain employs TRBV20-1 and TRBJ2-7; the D call of TRBD2 rests on TCRdb alone, since no DNA is present to check it. The source is a human donor with ulcerative colitis or Crohn's disease, or a healthy co-twin of an affected twin (not recorded which). Material for sequencing was blood. The CDR3 here is CSASGTSGEVFYEQYF.